A selection of T cell receptor beta chains follows, all from one sample in a study of shared clonotypes between healthy human individuals. Measured with immunoSEQ multiplex PCR; TCRdb has only the in-frame clones, and not every one. This table holds approximately 2,300,000 clones, 80% to 95% found once. Sequencing was carried out using naive CD4+ T cells from PBMCs. These receptors were collected from a man aged 18 to 30 in good health. Some clones in this sample may be carry-over from other donors' samples. Both conserved end residues are part of each CDR3. Each record gives: J gene, clone size, D gene, V gene, CDR3 protein, CDR3 DNA. A D gene is named only where the DNA matches it firmly. Clone sizes are given selectively: once, few, many, or a class where the clone is expanded.

j_call: TRBJ1-2
clone_size: few
d_call: NA
v_call: TRBV29-1
cdr3_aa: CSAETGRQYGYTF
cdr3_nt: TGCAGCGCCGAAACAGGGCGGCAGTATGGCTACACCTTC

j_call: TRBJ2-5
clone_size: NA
d_call: NA
v_call: TRBV2
cdr3_aa: CASKGVGRPLQETQYF
cdr3_nt: TGTGCCAGCAAGGGTGTGGGGAGACCCCTACAAGAGACCCAGTACTTC

j_call: TRBJ1-2
clone_size: once
d_call: TRBD1
v_call: TRBV5-1
cdr3_aa: CASSPDRGPSYGYTF
cdr3_nt: TGCGCCAGCAGCCCGGACAGGGGGCCGAGCTATGGCTACACCTTC

j_call: TRBJ2-3
clone_size: NA
d_call: NA
v_call: TRBV4-1
cdr3_aa: CASSQAIGSSSRAGVSDTQYF
cdr3_nt: TGCGCCAGCAGCCAAGCGATCGGGTCGTCTTCGCGGGCCGGGGTTTCGGATACGCAGTATTTT

j_call: TRBJ2-3
clone_size: NA
d_call: TRBD1
v_call: TRBV5-1
cdr3_aa: CASSFRQGSTDTQYF
cdr3_nt: TGCGCCAGCAGCTTCCGACAGGGCAGCACAGATACGCAGTATTTT

j_call: TRBJ1-1
clone_size: NA
d_call: NA
v_call: TRBV6-6
cdr3_aa: CASSSYTFEAFF
cdr3_nt: TGTGCCAGCAGTTCCTACACCTTTGAAGCTTTCTTT

j_call: TRBJ2-1
clone_size: NA
d_call: NA
v_call: TRBV20-1
cdr3_aa: CSASVSNEQFF
cdr3_nt: TGCAGTGCTAGTGTTAGCAATGAGCAGTTCTTC

j_call: TRBJ1-4
clone_size: NA
d_call: NA
v_call: TRBV11-3
cdr3_aa: CASSFVGTLNEKLFF
cdr3_nt: TGTGCCAGCAGCTTTGTCGGGACCCTGAATGAAAAACTGTTTTTT

j_call: TRBJ1-2
clone_size: NA
d_call: NA
v_call: TRBV5-4
cdr3_aa: CASSLDRQGGDGYTF
cdr3_nt: TGTGCCAGCAGCTTGGATAGACAAGGAGGAGATGGCTACACCTTC

j_call: TRBJ2-2
clone_size: NA
d_call: NA
v_call: TRBV6-4
cdr3_aa: CASSPRVTGELFF
cdr3_nt: TGTGCCAGCAGCCCGCGAGTCACCGGGGAGCTGTTTTTT

j_call: TRBJ2-7
clone_size: NA
d_call: TRBD2
v_call: TRBV7-2
cdr3_aa: CASSPAFRLAGVSF
cdr3_nt: TGTGCCAGCAGCCCAGCCTTCCGCCTAGCGGGAGTTTCATTC

j_call: TRBJ2-1
clone_size: NA
d_call: TRBD2
v_call: TRBV19
cdr3_aa: CASTEGLVGNEQFF
cdr3_nt: TGTGCCAGTACCGAGGGACTAGTGGGCAATGAGCAGTTCTTC

j_call: TRBJ1-1
clone_size: NA
d_call: TRBD1
v_call: TRBV19
cdr3_aa: CASSLRTGDTEAFF
cdr3_nt: TGTGCCAGTAGTCTGCGGACAGGAGACACTGAAGCTTTCTTT

j_call: TRBJ1-4
clone_size: NA
d_call: NA
v_call: TRBV18
cdr3_aa: CASSPGAEEKLFF
cdr3_nt: TGTGCCAGCTCACCAGGGGCAGAAGAAAAACTGTTTTTT

j_call: TRBJ1-1
clone_size: few
d_call: TRBD1
v_call: TRBV29-1
cdr3_aa: CSVHGTGLNTEAFF
cdr3_nt: TGCAGCGTTCATGGGACAGGTTTGAACACTGAAGCTTTCTTT

j_call: TRBJ2-7
clone_size: NA
d_call: TRBD1
v_call: TRBV7-7
cdr3_aa: CASSARTTRDSYEQYF
cdr3_nt: TGTGCCAGCAGCGCTCGAACCACCCGGGACAGCTACGAGCAGTACTTC

j_call: TRBJ2-1
clone_size: NA
d_call: NA
v_call: TRBV11-2
cdr3_aa: CASSSSGPWNEQFF
cdr3_nt: TGTGCCAGCAGCTCCTCGGGCCCCTGGAATGAGCAGTTCTTC

j_call: TRBJ2-7
clone_size: NA
d_call: TRBD2
v_call: TRBV28
cdr3_aa: CASSPEGAGTYEQYF
cdr3_nt: TGTGCCAGCAGTCCCGAGGGAGCGGGAACCTACGAGCAGTACTTC

j_call: TRBJ2-7
clone_size: NA
d_call: NA
v_call: TRBV12-5
cdr3_aa: CASKVLLSDRTYEQYF
cdr3_nt: TGTGCTAGTAAAGTCCTTCTTTCAGACAGGACCTACGAGCAGTACTTC

j_call: TRBJ2-7
clone_size: NA
d_call: TRBD2
v_call: TRBV4-3
cdr3_aa: CASSQVAASGYEQYF
cdr3_nt: TGCGCCAGCAGCCAAGTAGCGGCTAGCGGCTACGAGCAGTACTTC

j_call: TRBJ1-1
clone_size: once
d_call: TRBD1
v_call: TRBV19
cdr3_aa: CASSYSTGVNTEAFF
cdr3_nt: TGTGCCAGTAGTTACTCGACAGGGGTGAACACTGAAGCTTTCTTT

j_call: TRBJ1-2
clone_size: NA
d_call: NA
v_call: TRBV10-3
cdr3_aa: CAIRTGANYGYTF
cdr3_nt: TGTGCCATCAGGACAGGAGCTAACTATGGCTACACCTTC

j_call: TRBJ1-2
clone_size: NA
d_call: TRBD1
v_call: TRBV4-1
cdr3_aa: CASSPRTGPYGYTF
cdr3_nt: TGCGCCAGCAGCCCCCGGACAGGTCCTTATGGCTACACCTTC

j_call: TRBJ2-3
clone_size: NA
d_call: TRBD2
v_call: TRBV6-1
cdr3_aa: CASSESAGVADTQYF
cdr3_nt: TGTGCCAGCAGTGAATCAGCGGGAGTAGCGGATACGCAGTATTTT